These T cell receptor beta chains were read from a single sample in a study of blood T cell repertoires in COVID-19. Only in-frame clones appear in the TCRdb table, and some are missing; sequencing was by immunoSEQ multiplex PCR. The table records about 130,000 clones, 65% to 90% of them present only once. What was sequenced was peripheral blood. Source of these receptors: an elderly woman with acute or convalescent COVID-19. Each CDR3 is given with its conserved first and last residue. A D gene is named only where the DNA matches it firmly. A row's size may be missing; if present it is once, few, many or a size class.

cdr3_nt: TGTGCCAGCAGTATATCTCCTCTCTCCTATGGCTACACCTTC; cdr3_aa: CASSISPLSYGYTF; v_call: TRBV25-1; clone_size: once; d_call: .; j_call: TRBJ1-2
cdr3_nt: TGTGCCAGCAGGGGGGACATGACTAACTATGGCTACACCTTC; cdr3_aa: CASRGDMTNYGYTF; v_call: TRBV2; clone_size: .; d_call: .; j_call: TRBJ1-2
cdr3_nt: TGTGCCAGCAGCCAAGCAGGGAACACCGGGGAGCTGTTTTTT; cdr3_aa: CASSQAGNTGELFF; v_call: TRBV3-1/TRBV3-2; clone_size: .; d_call: .; j_call: TRBJ2-2
cdr3_nt: TGTGCCAGCTCACCGAGGAGGGGCGCGGCTGAAGCTTTCTTT; cdr3_aa: CASSPRRGAAEAFF; v_call: TRBV18; clone_size: .; d_call: .; j_call: TRBJ1-1
cdr3_nt: TGTGCCAGCAGCTCCCACCCGATTCACCGGGGGAGCACTGAAGCTTTCTTT; cdr3_aa: CASSSHPIHRGSTEAFF; v_call: TRBV7-3; clone_size: .; d_call: .; j_call: TRBJ1-1
cdr3_nt: TGTGCCAGCAGTCCAAGCTCCTCTGGGGCCAACGTCCTGACTTTC; cdr3_aa: CASSPSSSGANVLTF; v_call: TRBV6-2/TRBV6-3; clone_size: .; d_call: .; j_call: TRBJ2-6
cdr3_nt: TGCGCCAGCAGCCCTACAGGGGGAGAAGGCTACACCTTC; cdr3_aa: CASSPTGGEGYTF; v_call: TRBV5-1; clone_size: .; d_call: TRBD1; j_call: TRBJ1-2
cdr3_nt: TGTGCCAGCAGCTCCGGACTAGCGAAAAACGAGCAGTACTTC; cdr3_aa: CASSSGLAKNEQYF; v_call: TRBV7-9; clone_size: .; d_call: TRBD2; j_call: TRBJ2-7
cdr3_nt: TGTGCCATCAGTGTGAGGGGGCGAGGGGTGGAGACCCAGTACTTC; cdr3_aa: CAISVRGRGVETQYF; v_call: TRBV10-3; clone_size: .; d_call: TRBD1; j_call: TRBJ2-5
cdr3_nt: TGTGCCAGCAGCCAACAGGGCCGGGGCTACACCTTC; cdr3_aa: CASSQQGRGYTF; v_call: TRBV3-1/TRBV3-2; clone_size: .; d_call: .; j_call: TRBJ1-2
cdr3_nt: TGTGCCAGCTCACCTCAGGACAGTAGCAATCAGCCCCAGCATTTT; cdr3_aa: CASSPQDSSNQPQHF; v_call: TRBV18; clone_size: .; d_call: .; j_call: TRBJ1-5
cdr3_nt: TGTGCCAGCAGCCTCGGAGGTATGGGCAATCAGCCCCAGCATTTT; cdr3_aa: CASSLGGMGNQPQHF; v_call: TRBV9; clone_size: .; d_call: .; j_call: TRBJ1-5
cdr3_nt: TGTGCCACCAGTCTAGGGGGCTATGGCTACACCTTC; cdr3_aa: CATSLGGYGYTF; v_call: TRBV24-1; clone_size: .; d_call: .; j_call: TRBJ1-2
cdr3_nt: TGTGCCACCAGCAGAGAATCGACAGTCGGAAACACCATATATTTT; cdr3_aa: CATSRESTVGNTIYF; v_call: TRBV15; clone_size: .; d_call: .; j_call: TRBJ1-3
cdr3_nt: TGTGCCAGCAAGCTCGGGACGCAGTATTTT; cdr3_aa: CASKLGTQYF; v_call: TRBV2; clone_size: .; d_call: .; j_call: TRBJ2-3
cdr3_nt: TGTGCCAGCAGCCCAAGGGGTGAAAAACTGTTTTTT; cdr3_aa: CASSPRGEKLFF; v_call: TRBV7-9; clone_size: .; d_call: .; j_call: TRBJ1-4
cdr3_nt: TGTGCCAGCTCACCAATGGGGGGGAATCAGCCCCAGCATTTT; cdr3_aa: CASSPMGGNQPQHF; v_call: TRBV18; clone_size: .; d_call: .; j_call: TRBJ1-5
cdr3_nt: TGTGCCAGCTCACAAAAACAGGGGAACACTGAAGCTTTCTTT; cdr3_aa: CASSQKQGNTEAFF; v_call: TRBV18; clone_size: few; d_call: .; j_call: TRBJ1-1